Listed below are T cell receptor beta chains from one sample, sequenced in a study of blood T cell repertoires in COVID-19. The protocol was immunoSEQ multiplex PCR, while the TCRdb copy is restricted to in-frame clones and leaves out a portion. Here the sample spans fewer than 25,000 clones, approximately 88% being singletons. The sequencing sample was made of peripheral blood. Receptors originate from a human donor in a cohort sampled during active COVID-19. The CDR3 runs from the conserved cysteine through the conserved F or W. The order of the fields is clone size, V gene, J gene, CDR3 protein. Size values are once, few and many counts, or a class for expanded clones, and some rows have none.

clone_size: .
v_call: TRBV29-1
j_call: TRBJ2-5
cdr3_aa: CSVGLGTSGPQETQYF

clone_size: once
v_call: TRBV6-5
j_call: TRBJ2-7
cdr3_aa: CASSAGGTLSYEQYF

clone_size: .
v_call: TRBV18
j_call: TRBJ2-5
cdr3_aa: CASSPLQETQYF

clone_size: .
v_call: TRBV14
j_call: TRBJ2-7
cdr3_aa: CASSRSRVSEQYF

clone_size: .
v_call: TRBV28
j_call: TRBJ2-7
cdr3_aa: CASRASGSYEQYF

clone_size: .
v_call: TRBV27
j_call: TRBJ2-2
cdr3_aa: CASSRGGQGTGELFF

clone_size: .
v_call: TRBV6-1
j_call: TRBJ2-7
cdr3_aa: CASSEAGAGGYEQYF

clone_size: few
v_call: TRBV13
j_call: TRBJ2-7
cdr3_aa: CASSLASGGPSYEQYF

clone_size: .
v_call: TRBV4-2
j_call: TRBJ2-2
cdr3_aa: CASSPLFNTGELFF

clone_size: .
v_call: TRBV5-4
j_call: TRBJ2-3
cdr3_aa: CASSTSGTDTQYF

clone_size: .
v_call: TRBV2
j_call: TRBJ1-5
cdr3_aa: CASSGQVDNQPQHF

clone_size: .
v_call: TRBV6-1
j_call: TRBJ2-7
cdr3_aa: CASSEIGGPYEQYF

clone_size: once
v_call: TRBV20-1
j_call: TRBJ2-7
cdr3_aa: CSASKGARGSGYEQYF

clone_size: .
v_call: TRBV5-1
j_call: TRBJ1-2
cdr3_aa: CASSVSGTNYGYTF

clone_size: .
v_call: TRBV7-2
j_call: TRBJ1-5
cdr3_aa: CASSLVIGGTGPQPQHF

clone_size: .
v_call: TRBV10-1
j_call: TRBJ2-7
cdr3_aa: CASSRDSHYEQYF

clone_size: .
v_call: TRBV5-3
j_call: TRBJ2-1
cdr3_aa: CARSWRGGSGEQFF

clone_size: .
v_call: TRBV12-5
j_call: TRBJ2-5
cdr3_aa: CASGLRGGAQTQYF

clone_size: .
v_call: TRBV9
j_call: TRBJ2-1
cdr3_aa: CASSVEDGSRVNEQFF

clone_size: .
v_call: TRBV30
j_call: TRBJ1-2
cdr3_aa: CAWSVRGRVYGYTF

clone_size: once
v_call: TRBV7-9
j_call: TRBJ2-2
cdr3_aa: CASSSRLAGDSNTGELFF

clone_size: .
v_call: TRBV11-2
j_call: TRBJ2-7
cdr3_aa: CASSLVQGPYEQYF

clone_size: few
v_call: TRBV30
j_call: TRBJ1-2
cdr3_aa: CAFSLRDSYGYTF

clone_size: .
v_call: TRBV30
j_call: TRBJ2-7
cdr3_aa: CAWSELGQAGSEQYF

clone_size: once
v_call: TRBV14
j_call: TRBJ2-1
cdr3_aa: CASSRDYPYNEQFF

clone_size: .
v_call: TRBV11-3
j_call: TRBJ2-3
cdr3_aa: CASRTSGRRDTQYF

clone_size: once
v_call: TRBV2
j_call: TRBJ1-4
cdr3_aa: CASSEQGAREKLFF

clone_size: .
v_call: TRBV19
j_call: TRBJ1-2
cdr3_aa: CASSPFGGGYGYTF

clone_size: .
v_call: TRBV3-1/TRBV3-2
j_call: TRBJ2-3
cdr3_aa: CASSRVIGGTDTQYF

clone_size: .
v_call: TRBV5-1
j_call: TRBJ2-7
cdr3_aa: CASSLGTGYEQYF

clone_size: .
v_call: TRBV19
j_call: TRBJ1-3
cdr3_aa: CASRQGSSGNTIYF

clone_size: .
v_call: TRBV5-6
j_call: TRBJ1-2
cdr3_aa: CASSLGTGFGYTF

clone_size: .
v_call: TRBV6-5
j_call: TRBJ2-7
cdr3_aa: CASSSGQGAPEYF

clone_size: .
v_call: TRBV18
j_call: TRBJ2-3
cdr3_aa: CASSRGLAGEDTQYF

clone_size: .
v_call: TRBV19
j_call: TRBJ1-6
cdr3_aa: CASSTGVTYNSPLHF

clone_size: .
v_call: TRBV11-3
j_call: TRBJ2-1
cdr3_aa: CASSLEAYNEQFF

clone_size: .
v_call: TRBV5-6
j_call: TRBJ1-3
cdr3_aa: CASSLEGPGKSSGNTIYF

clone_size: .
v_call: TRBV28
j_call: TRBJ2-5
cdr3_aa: CASSLRTGGARVRETQYF